This TCR beta chain was identified in a study of early T cells in non-severe SARS-CoV-2 infection. As for the study in general: Sequencing used unsorted whole-blood bulk RNA, so chains lack pairing.

Regarding the study as a whole: The VDJdb matching leaned toward anti-spike CD8 responses and overlooked private and CD4 specificities.

Researchers attached unique molecular identifiers to individual cDNA molecules. MiXCR was run by TCRdb on the 5' RACE reads, yielding one entry per CDR3 protein. The table includes roughly 81,000 distinct CDR3 sequences, roughly 5.7% detected once. The CDR3 runs 16 residues. Germline values: CDR1 MGHRA, CDR2 YSYEKL. Trimming took 0 bases from V and 7 from J; bases not matched to a gene: 4. Comment on this clonotype: What it binds is not known.

The V and J genes are TRBV4-1 and TRBJ2-3, with 13 bases aligning to TRBD2. This receptor was taken from an adult who was a healthcare worker with PCR-confirmed SARS-CoV-2 infection or an uninfected control (not recorded which). Sequences were obtained from whole blood. CDR3 protein: CASSQELAGGPHTQYF. DNA for the CDR3: TGCGCCAGCAGCCAAGAACTAGCGGGGGGGCCACATACGCAGTATTTT.